The TCR beta chain under discussion was sequenced for a study of Tregs in tolerant kidney transplant recipients. Findings of the study overall: Donor-specific Treg expansion exceeded global Treg expansion in tolerant patients, suggesting antigen drive. Changing PCR primers prevented nucleotide comparison between some patients' samples. Activated donor B cell expansion appeared to reveal the most relevant donor-specific TCRbeta repertoire.

In regard to this clone: Antigen specificity is unknown. The read comes to an end 3 residues before the CDR3 does, leaving the germline J gene to fill in the end.

Germline CDR1 SGHDT, CDR2 YYEEEE. V was clipped by 0 bases and J by 10 bases, with 14 bases between them. The CDR3 runs to 15 residues. Produced via immunoSEQ multiplex PCR; TCRdb's table is partial and in-frame only. The sample includes roughly 48,000 clones. The receptor was derived from a human donor who received a combined kidney and bone marrow transplant. The sample here was CD4+ T cells from blood, taken before the transplant. The V call is TRBV5-6, the J call TRBJ1-6; tentative D call: TRBD1 (5 bases). The sequenced part of the CDR3 DNA is TGTGCCAGCAGCTTGGTACAGGAATCTTGGTCACCC. Its protein product is CASSLVQESWSP. The entire CDR3 is CASSLVQESWSPLHF.